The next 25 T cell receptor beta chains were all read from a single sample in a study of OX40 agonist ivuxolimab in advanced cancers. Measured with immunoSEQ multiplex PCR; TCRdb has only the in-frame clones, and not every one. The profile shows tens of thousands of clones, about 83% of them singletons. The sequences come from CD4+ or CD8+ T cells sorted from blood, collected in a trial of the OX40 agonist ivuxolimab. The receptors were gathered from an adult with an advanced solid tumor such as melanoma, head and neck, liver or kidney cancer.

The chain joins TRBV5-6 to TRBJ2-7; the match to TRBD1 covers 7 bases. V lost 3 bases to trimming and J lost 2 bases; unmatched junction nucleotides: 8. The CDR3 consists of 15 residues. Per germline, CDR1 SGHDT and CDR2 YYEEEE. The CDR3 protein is CASSSTGVYPYEQYF. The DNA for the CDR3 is TGTGCCAGCAGCTCCACAGGGGTTTATCCCTACGAGCAGTACTTC.

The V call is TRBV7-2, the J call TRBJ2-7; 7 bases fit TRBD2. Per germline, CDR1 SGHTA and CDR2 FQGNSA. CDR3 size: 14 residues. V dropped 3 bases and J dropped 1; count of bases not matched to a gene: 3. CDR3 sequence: CASSFSGRSYEQYF. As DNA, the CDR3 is TGTGCCAGCAGCTTTTCCGGGAGGTCCTACGAGCAGTACTTC.

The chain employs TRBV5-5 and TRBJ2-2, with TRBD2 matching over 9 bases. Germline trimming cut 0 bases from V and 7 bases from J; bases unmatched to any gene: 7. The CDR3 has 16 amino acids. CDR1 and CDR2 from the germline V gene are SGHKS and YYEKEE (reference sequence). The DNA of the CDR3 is TGTGCCAGCAGCTTGGCCGGCGGGAGGGCCAGCGGGGAGCTGTTTTTT. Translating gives CASSLAGGRASGELFF.

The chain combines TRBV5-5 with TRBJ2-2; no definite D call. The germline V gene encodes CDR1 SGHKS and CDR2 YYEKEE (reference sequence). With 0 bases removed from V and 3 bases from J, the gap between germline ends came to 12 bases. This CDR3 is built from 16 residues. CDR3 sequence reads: CASSLAGWRDTGELFF. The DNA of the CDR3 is TGTGCCAGCAGCTTGGCTGGGTGGCGTGACACCGGGGAGCTGTTTTTT.

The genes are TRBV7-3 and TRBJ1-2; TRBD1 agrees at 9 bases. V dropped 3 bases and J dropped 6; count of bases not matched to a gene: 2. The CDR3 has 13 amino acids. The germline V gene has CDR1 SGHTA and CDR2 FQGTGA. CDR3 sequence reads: CASSFRTGDGYTF. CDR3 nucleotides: TGTGCCAGCAGCTTCCGGACAGGGGATGGCTACACCTTC.

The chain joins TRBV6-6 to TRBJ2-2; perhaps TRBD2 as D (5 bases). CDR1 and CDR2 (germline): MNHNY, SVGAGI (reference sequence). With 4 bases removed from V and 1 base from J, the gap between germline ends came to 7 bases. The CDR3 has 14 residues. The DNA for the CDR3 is TGTGCCAGCAGTTCCAGCGGGAACACCGGGGAGCTGTTTTTT. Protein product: CASSSSGNTGELFF.

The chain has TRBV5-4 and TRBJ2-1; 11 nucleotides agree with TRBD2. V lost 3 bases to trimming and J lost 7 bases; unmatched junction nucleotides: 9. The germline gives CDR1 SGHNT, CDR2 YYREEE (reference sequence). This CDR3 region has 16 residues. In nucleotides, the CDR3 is TGTGCCAGCAGCTCGATTAGCGGGGGGGCCGGGAATGAGCAGTTCTTC. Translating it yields CASSSISGGAGNEQFF.

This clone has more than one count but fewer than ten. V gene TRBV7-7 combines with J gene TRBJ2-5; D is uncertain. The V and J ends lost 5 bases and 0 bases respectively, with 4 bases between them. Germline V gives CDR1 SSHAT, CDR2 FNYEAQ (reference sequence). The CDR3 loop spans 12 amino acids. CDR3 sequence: CASSPDQETQYF. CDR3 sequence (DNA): TGTGCCAGCAGCCCGGACCAAGAGACCCAGTACTTC.

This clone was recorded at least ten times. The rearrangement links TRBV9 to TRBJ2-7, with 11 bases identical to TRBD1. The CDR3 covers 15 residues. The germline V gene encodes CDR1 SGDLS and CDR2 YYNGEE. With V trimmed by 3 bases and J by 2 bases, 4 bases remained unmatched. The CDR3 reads CASSEGTGGPYEQYF. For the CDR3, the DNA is TGTGCCAGCAGCGAAGGGACAGGGGGGCCCTACGAGCAGTACTTC.

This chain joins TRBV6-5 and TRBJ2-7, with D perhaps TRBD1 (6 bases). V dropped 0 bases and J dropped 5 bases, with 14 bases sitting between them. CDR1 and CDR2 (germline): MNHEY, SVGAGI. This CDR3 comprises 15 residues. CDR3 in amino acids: CASSYSLDRSDEQYF. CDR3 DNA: TGTGCCAGCAGTTACTCCCTGGACAGATCCGACGAGCAGTACTTC.

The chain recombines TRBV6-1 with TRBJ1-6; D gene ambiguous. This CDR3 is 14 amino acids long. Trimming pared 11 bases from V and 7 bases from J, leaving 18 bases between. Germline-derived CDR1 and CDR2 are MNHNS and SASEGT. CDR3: CAAHAGPTNSPLHF. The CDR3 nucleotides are TGTGCCGCCCACGCCGGGCCTACGAATTCACCCCTCCACTTT.

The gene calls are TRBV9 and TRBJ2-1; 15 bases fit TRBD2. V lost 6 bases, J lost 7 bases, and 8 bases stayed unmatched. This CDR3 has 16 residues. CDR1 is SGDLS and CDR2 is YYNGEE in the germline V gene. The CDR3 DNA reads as TGTGCCAGCACCGGACTAGCGGGAGGGCCTGGGAATGAGCAGTTCTTC. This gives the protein CASTGLAGGPGNEQFF.

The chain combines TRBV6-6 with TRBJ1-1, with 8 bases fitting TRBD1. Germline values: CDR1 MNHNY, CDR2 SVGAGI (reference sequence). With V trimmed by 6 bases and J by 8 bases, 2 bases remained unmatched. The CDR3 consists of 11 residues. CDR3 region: CASRRDREAFF. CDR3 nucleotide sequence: TGTGCCAGCAGACGGGACAGGGAAGCTTTCTTT.

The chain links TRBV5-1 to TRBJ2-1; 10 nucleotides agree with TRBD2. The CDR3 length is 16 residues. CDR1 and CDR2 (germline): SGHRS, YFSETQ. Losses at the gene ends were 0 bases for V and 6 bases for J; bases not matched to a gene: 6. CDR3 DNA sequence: TGCGCCAGCAGCTTGGGGGGGCTAGCGGGAGTCAATGAGCAGTTCTTC. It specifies CASSLGGLAGVNEQFF.

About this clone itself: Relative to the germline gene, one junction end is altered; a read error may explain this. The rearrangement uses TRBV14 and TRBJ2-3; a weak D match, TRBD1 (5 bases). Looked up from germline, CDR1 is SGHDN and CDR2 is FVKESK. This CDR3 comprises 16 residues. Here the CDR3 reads CASSRTREFPTNTQYF. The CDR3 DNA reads TGTGCCAGCAGCCGCACCAGGGAATTCCCCACAAATACGCAGTATTTT.

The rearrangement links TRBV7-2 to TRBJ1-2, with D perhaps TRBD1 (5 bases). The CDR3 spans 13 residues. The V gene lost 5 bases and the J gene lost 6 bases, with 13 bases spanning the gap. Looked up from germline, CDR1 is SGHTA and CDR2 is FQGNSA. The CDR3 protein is CASSPETGHGYTF. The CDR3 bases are TGTGCCAGCAGCCCAGAGACGGGGCATGGCTACACCTTC. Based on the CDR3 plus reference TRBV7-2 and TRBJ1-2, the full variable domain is GAGVSQSPSNKVTEKGKDVELRCDPISGHTALYWYRQSLGQGLEFLIYFQGNSAPDKSGLPSDRFSAERTGGSVSTLTIQRTQQEDSAVYLCASSPETGHGYTFGSGTRLTVV.

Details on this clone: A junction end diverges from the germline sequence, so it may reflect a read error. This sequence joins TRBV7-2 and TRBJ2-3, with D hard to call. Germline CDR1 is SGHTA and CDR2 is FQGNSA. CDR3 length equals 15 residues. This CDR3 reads CASSLVRVSTDTQYF. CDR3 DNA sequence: TGTGCCAGCAGCTTAGTTAGGGTTAGCACAGATACGCAATATTTT.

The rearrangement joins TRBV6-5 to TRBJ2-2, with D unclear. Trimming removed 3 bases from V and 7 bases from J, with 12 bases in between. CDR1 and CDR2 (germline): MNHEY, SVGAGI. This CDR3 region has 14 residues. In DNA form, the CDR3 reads TGTGCCAGCAGTTATGATGGCCGGAGCGGGGAGCTGTTTTTT. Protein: CASSYDGRSGELFF.

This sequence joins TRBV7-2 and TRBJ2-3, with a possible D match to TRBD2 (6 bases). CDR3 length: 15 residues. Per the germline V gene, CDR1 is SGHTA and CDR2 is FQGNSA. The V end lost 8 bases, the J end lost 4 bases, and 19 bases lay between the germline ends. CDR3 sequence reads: CASARTGSRADTQYF. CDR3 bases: TGTGCCAGCGCCCGTACCGGGAGTCGGGCAGATACGCAGTATTTT.

The CDR3 DNA is TGTGCCAGCAGCCTACGAGCGGGAGTCACCGGGGAGCTGTTTTTT. The encoded protein is CASSLRAGVTGELFF. V is TRBV6-5 and J is TRBJ2-2, with TRBD2 matching over 8 bases. This CDR3 has 15 residues. V dropped 6 bases and J dropped 4; count of bases not matched to a gene: 7. CDR1 is MNHEY, CDR2 SVGAGI, per germline.

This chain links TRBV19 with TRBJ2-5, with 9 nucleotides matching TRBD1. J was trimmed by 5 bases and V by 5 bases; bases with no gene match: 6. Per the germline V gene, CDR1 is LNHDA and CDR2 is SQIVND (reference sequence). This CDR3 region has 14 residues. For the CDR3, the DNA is TGTGCCAGTAGTTCGGGACAGGGTACGGAGACCCAGTACTTC. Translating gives CASSSGQGTETQYF.

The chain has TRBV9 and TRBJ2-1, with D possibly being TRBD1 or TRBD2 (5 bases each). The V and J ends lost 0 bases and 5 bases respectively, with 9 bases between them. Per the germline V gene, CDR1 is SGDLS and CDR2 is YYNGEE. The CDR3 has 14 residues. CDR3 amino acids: CASSVEGTDNEQFF. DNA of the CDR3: TGTGCCAGCAGCGTAGAGGGGACCGACAATGAGCAGTTCTTC. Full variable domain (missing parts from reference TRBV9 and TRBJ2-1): DSGVTQTPKHLITATGQRVTLRCSPRSGDLSVYWYQQSLDQGLQFLIQYYNGEERAKGNILERFSAQQFPDLHSELNLSSLELGDSALYFCASSVEGTDNEQFFGPGTRLTVL.

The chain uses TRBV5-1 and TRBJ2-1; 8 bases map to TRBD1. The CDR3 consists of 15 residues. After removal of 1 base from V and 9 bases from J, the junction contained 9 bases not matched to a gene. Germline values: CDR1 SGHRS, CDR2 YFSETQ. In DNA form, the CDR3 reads TGCGCCAGCAGCTTGACGGCGGACAGGGCCACTGAGCAGTTCTTC. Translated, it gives CASSLTADRATEQFF.

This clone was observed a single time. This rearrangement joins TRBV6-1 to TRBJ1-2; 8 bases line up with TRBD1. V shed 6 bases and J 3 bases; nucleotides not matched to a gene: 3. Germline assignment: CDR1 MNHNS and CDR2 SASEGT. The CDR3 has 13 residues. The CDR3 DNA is TGTGCCAGCAGCCCGGACAGGGACTATGGCTACACCTTC. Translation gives CASSPDRDYGYTF.

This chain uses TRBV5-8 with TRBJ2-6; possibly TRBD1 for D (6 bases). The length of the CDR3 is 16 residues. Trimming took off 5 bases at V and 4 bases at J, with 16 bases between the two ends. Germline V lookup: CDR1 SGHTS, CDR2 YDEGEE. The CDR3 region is CASSSPGDPGANVLTF. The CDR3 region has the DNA TGTGCCAGCAGTAGCCCAGGGGATCCGGGGGCCAACGTCCTGACTTTC. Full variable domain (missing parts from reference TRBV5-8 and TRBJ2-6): EAGVTQSPTHLIKTRGQQATLRCSPISGHTSVYWYQQALGLGLQFLLWYDEGEERNRGNFPPRFSGRQFPNYSSELNVNALELEDSALYLCASSSPGDPGANVLTFGAGSRLTVL.